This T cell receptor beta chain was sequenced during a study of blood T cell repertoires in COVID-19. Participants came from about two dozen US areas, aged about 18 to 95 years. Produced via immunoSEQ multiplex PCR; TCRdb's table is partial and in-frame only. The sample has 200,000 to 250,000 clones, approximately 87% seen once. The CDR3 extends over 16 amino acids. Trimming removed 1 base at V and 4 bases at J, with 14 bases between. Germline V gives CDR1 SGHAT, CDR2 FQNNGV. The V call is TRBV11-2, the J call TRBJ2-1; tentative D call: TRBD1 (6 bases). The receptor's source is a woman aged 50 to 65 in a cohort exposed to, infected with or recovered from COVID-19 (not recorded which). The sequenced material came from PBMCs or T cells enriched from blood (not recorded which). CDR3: CASSLVARQAYNEQFF. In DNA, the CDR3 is TGTGCCAGCAGCTTAGTGGCCCGACAGGCATACAATGAGCAGTTCTTC.